The present TCR beta chain was sequenced within a study of blood T cell repertoires in COVID-19. About the research overall: Sites in the United States, Italy and Spain provided acute and convalescent COVID-19 samples.

Study processing details: Estimation of nucleated cell counts was performed using reference gene primer amplification. Repertoires were generated with immunoSEQ multiplex PCR, while TCRdb's copy carries only in-frame clones and drops some. The DNA was the basis for D and trimming; V, J and clone size are from that table. In the table there are 200,000 to 300,000 clones, 85% to 90% of which are singletons. Between the trimmed V and J ends, which lost 6 bases and 8 bases, there was a span of 19 bases. The CDR3 spans 14 residues. Germline V gives CDR1 SNHLY, CDR2 FYNNEI. This sequence originates from a woman in her twenties or thirties who had recovered from COVID-19. The V and J genes are TRBV2 and TRBJ1-2; D might be TRBD1 (6 bases). Sample: PBMCs or T cells enriched from blood (not recorded which). The CDR3: CASSRDIGLRGYTF. CDR3 DNA: TGTGCCAGCAGCCGGGACATTGGTCTGCGGGGCTACACCTTC. The entire variable domain, with the rest obtained from reference TRBV2 and TRBJ1-2, is as follows: EPEVTQTPSHQVTQMGQEVILRCVPISNHLYFYWYRQILGQKVEFLVSFYNNEISEKSEIFDDQFSVERPDGSNFTLKIRSTKLEDSAMYFCASSRDIGLRGYTFGSGTRLTVV.